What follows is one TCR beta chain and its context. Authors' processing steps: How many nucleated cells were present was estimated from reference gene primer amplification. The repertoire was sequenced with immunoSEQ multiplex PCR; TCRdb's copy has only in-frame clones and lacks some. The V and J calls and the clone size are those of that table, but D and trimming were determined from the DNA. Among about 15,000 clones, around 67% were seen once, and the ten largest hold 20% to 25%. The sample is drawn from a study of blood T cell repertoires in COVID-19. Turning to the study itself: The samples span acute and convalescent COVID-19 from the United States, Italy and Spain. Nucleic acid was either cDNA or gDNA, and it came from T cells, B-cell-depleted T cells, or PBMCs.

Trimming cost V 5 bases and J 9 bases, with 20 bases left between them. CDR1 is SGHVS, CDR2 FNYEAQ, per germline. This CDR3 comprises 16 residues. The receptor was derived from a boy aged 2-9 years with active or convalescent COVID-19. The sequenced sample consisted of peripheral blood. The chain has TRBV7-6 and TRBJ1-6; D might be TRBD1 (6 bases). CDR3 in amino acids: CASSPTQGRPGSPLHF. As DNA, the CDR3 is TGTGCCAGCAGCCCGACGCAGGGGCGGCCGGGTTCACCCCTCCACTTT.